This T cell receptor beta chain originates from a study of T cell responses to AZD1222 COVID-19 vaccine. The study, taken as a whole, reports: Clonal diversity may have been underestimated in mostly white British donors. The study found vaccine-associated CD4 TCRs spanning spike, dominant at 160-218 and 743-854.

Worth noting for this clone: Its antigen is unknown.

This CDR3 is built from 13 residues. The V and J ends lost 7 bases and 0 bases respectively, with 9 bases between them. Per germline, CDR1 WSHSY and CDR2 SAAADI. Assay: immunoSEQ multiplex PCR; the TCRdb copy retains only in-frame clones and omits some. The repertoire holds some 180,000 clones, with roughly 93% as singletons. The source material was peripheral blood, sampled 28 days after the second dose of the MenACWY control vaccine. The source is an adult who received the MenACWY meningococcal vaccine as a control. The chain uses TRBV10-2 and TRBJ1-1, with a possible D match to TRBD1 (5 bases). CDR3 coding DNA: TGCGCCAGCAACGGACAAGTGAACACTGAAGCTTTCTTT. It encodes CASNGQVNTEAFF.